This TCR beta chain was retrieved from a study of blood T cell repertoires in COVID-19. Background on the study: Both acute and convalescent COVID-19 samples were obtained from the United States, Italy and Spain. PBMCs, B-cell-depleted T cells, or T cells were the source of the cDNA or gDNA that made up the material.

Under the authors' procedure: Cell counts per sample came from amplifying reference gene primers. The data were produced by immunoSEQ multiplex PCR, yet TCRdb's version contains in-frame clones alone and is incomplete. V, J and clone size derive from that table, while D and trimming were established from the DNA sequence. Here the sample spans some 320,000 clones, over 85% being singletons. CDR3 length equals 13 residues. Per germline, CDR1 MRHNA and CDR2 SNTAGT. The ends were cut back, 4 bases at V and 4 bases at J, with 10 bases in the middle. During active infection, Seattle patients enrolled and were then monitored through disease.

The sequenced material came from peripheral blood. This receptor was obtained from a woman in her 30s with COVID-19, enrolled during active disease. The chain employs TRBV6-4 and TRBJ1-1, with TRBD1 as a possible D gene (6 bases). CDR3 protein: CASSGGQFTEAFF. CDR3 in DNA: TGTGCCAGCAGTGGCGGACAGTTCACTGAAGCTTTCTTT.